This entry lists 14 T cell receptor beta chains sequenced from one sample in a study of T cells in Graves' hyperthyroidism and ophthalmopathy. The source material, RNA transcripts, was used to amplify TCR beta CDR3 regions. Initially, a first-round RT-PCR of the TCR CDR3 employed the HTBI primer set. TCRdb reanalysed the multiplex PCR reads using MiXCR and keeps one entry per CDR3 protein. Here the sample spans 450,000 to 700,000 distinct CDR3 sequences, about 43% being singletons. Specimen: peripheral blood or thyroid tissue (not recorded which). The receptor source for this set is a woman under 30 with Graves' hyperthyroidism.

This clonotype was seen repeatedly, ten times or more. This chain connects TRBV27 to TRBJ2-7; D remains ambiguous. The CDR3 is 11 amino acids. Germline assignment: CDR1 MNHEY and CDR2 SMNVEV (reference sequence). V was trimmed by 8 bases and J by 7 bases, leaving 12 bases between them. The CDR3 DNA reads as TGTGCCAGCTACTCCGGTGAGGAGCAGTACTTC. Its translation is CASYSGEEQYF.

The chain uses TRBV7-3 and TRBJ1-1, with TRBD1 identical over 11 bases. V was clipped by 5 bases and J by 1 base; unmatched bases: 3. Per germline, CDR1 SGHTA and CDR2 FQGTGA. The CDR3 is 15 residues long. Here the CDR3 DNA reads TGTGCCAGCAGCCGCGGGACAGGGGGGAACACTGAAGCTTTCTTT. It encodes CASSRGTGGNTEAFF.

V usage is TRBV7-8 and J usage is TRBJ2-5; D is ambiguous. The CDR3 totals 15 residues. In germline, CDR1 is SGHVS, CDR2 FQNEAQ. V gave up 5 bases and J gave up 5 bases, with 18 bases separating them. This CDR3 is CASSPSWGLWETQYF. The CDR3 nucleotides are TGTGCCAGCAGCCCTAGTTGGGGATTATGGGAGACCCAGTACTTC.

This clonotype was seen many times. The chain joins TRBV7-2 to TRBJ2-7; D is possibly TRBD2 (6 bases). This CDR3 is 15 amino acids long. The V and J ends lost 3 bases and 4 bases respectively, with 16 bases between them. Germline V gives CDR1 SGHTA, CDR2 FQGNSA. In nucleotides, the CDR3 is TGTGCCAGCAGCTTGTCTGTGAGGGGAGGATACGAGCAGTACTTC. Translated: CASSLSVRGGYEQYF.

Notes on this clonotype: Relative to the germline gene, one junction end is altered; a read error may explain this. The J gene is TRBJ1-5, the V gene TRBV7-9; D is unresolved. Matching the DNA end better, TRBJ2-3 makes the J call doubtful. Per germline, CDR1 SEHNR and CDR2 FQNEAQ (reference sequence). This CDR3 has 12 amino acids. This CDR3 is CASSLYTDAQYF. The DNA of the CDR3 is TGCGCCAGCAGCCTCTACACAGATGCGCAGTATTTT.

V usage is TRBV5-1 and J usage is TRBJ2-4; 11 bases agree with TRBD2. J lost 3 bases, V lost 1 base, and 15 bases had no gene match. Germline V lookup: CDR1 SGHRS, CDR2 YFSETQ. The CDR3 length is 20 residues. The CDR3 DNA follows: TGCGCCAGCAGCTTGTCAGCGGGACTAGCGGTCCTAAAGGGCAAAAACATTCAGTACTTC. Its protein is CASSLSAGLAVLKGKNIQYF.

There are a few counts of this clonotype. The chain carries TRBV15 and TRBJ1-4, with a tentative D call TRBD1 (6 bases). The CDR3 is 17 residues long. Deletions cut 1 base from V and 0 bases from J, with 12 bases between. Germline assignment: CDR1 LNHNV and CDR2 YYDKDF (reference sequence). The CDR3, as DNA: TGTGCCACCAGCAGAGGGGGACAAGCGGCAACTAATGAAAAACTGTTTTTT. Protein: CATSRGGQAATNEKLFF.

The chain carries TRBV12-3 or TRBV12-4 and TRBJ2-7, with TRBD2 matching over 10 bases. J gave up 3 bases and V 5 bases, and 4 bases lay outside the gene matches. This CDR3 spans 14 amino acids. Here the CDR3 reads CASSTSGDYYEQYF. The CDR3 nucleotides read TGTGCCAGCAGTACTAGCGGGGATTACTACGAGCAGTACTTC.

At least ten counts were recorded for this clonotype. This chain uses TRBV29-1 with TRBJ1-2, with a weak D call TRBD1 (5 bases). Trimming shortened V by 5 bases and J by 8 bases, and 27 bases separated the two germline ends. The CDR3 loop spans 16 amino acids. Looked up from germline, CDR1 is SQVTM and CDR2 is ANQGSEA. CDR3 protein: CSVSTTGHSRFEGYTF. In nucleotides, the CDR3 is TGCAGCGTTTCAACGACGGGGCACAGTCGCTTTGAGGGCTACACCTTC.

V is TRBV5-1 and J is TRBJ2-1, with D unresolved. Trimming took 3 bases from V and 0 from J, leaving 7 bases between them. The CDR3 contains 14 residues. Per the germline V gene, CDR1 is SGHRS and CDR2 is YFSETQ. The CDR3 protein is CASSSRSSYNEQFF. The CDR3 nucleotides are TGCGCCAGCAGCTCGCGGAGCTCCTACAATGAGCAGTTCTTC.

This clonotype has more than one count but fewer than ten. The rearrangement uses TRBV6-5 and TRBJ2-2, with unresolved D. The ends were cut back, 5 bases at V and 7 bases at J, with 14 bases in the middle. CDR1 and CDR2 from the germline V gene are MNHEY and SVGAGI. The CDR3 is 14 amino acids. The CDR3 is CASSPRFSSGELFF. The CDR3 DNA follows: TGTGCCAGCAGTCCGAGGTTTTCCAGCGGGGAGCTGTTTTTT.

This clonotype was counted at least ten times. This chain links TRBV15 with TRBJ2-7, with TRBD2 matching over 8 bases. The germline V gene has CDR1 LNHNV and CDR2 YYDKDF (reference sequence). The CDR3 runs to 14 residues. V was pared by 4 bases and J by 4 bases, with 6 bases of the junction left unmatched. The CDR3 sequence: CATSIAGQTYEQYF. The CDR3 DNA is TGTGCCACCAGCATAGCGGGACAAACTTACGAGCAGTACTTC. The variable domain in full, completed from reference TRBV15 and TRBJ2-7, reads DAMVIQNPRYQVTQFGKPVTLSCSQTLNHNVMYWYQQKSSQAPKLLFHYYDKDFNNEADTPDNFQSRRPNTSFCFLDIRSPGLGDTAMYLCATSIAGQTYEQYFGPGTRLTVT.

The chain has TRBV24-1 and TRBJ2-1; perhaps TRBD2 as D (6 bases). CDR3 length equals 16 residues. Trimming cost V 5 bases and J 8 bases, with 21 bases left between them. Germline lookup yields CDR1 KGHDR and CDR2 SFDVKD. CDR3 in DNA: TGTGCCACCAGTGCGGTGGGACTCAAAGGCGGGGATGAGCAGTTCTTC. Its translation: CATSAVGLKGGDEQFF.

This clonotype has a handful of counts. This may be a read error: a much more frequent sequence differs by one nucleotide. This likely comes from a read error, as the CDR3 has no conserved phenylalanine or tryptophan at its end. The rearrangement links TRBV10-3 to TRBJ2-7; tentatively, D is TRBD1 (6 bases). Germline assignment: CDR1 ENHRY and CDR2 SYGVKD. Trimming removed 3 bases at V and 1 base at J, with 10 bases between. This CDR3 has 14 amino acids. CDR3 nucleotide sequence: TGTGCCATCAGTGAAGAGGACAGTTCCTACGAGCAGTACCTC. This translates into CAISEEDSSYEQYL.